This is a list of T cell receptor beta chains from one sample in a study of cytomegalovirus exposure and HLA in healthy donors. TCRdb's copy holds only in-frame clones and misses some; the assay was immunoSEQ multiplex PCR. The table shows fewer than 150,000 clones, with 73% occurring only once. Sequencing input: PBMCs. These receptors came from a human donor in good health. CDR3s include the opening cysteine and the closing phenylalanine or tryptophan. Each record gives: J gene, clone size, V gene, D gene, CDR3 DNA, CDR3 protein. A D gene is named only where the DNA matches it firmly. Clone sizes are given selectively: once, few, many, or a class where the clone is expanded.

>TRBJ2-3|-|TRBV19|-
TGTGCCAGTAGTGCGAACAGGGTTTCGGGAAGCACAGATACGCAGTATTTT
CASSANRVSGSTDTQYF
>TRBJ2-2|-|TRBV11-2|TRBD1
TGTGCCAGCAGCATAAACCCAGGGGGCGACACCGGGGAGCTGTTTTTT
CASSINPGGDTGELFF
>TRBJ1-5|-|TRBV9|TRBD1
TGTGCCAGCAGCGTGACAGGGGATAGCAATCAGCCCCAGCATTTT
CASSVTGDSNQPQHF
>TRBJ2-7|-|TRBV4-1|TRBD1
TGCGCCAGCAGCCAAGGACAGGCGGGACAGGGGAAATACGAGCAGTACTTC
CASSQGQAGQGKYEQYF
>TRBJ2-5|-|TRBV27|TRBD2
TGTGCCAGCAGTTTTCTAGCGGAGTACCAAGAGACCCAGTACTTC
CASSFLAEYQETQYF
>TRBJ1-6|-|TRBV10-3|TRBD1
TGTGCGGGACAGGGGCAGTGGAATTCACCCCTCCACTTT
CAGQGQWNSPLHF
>TRBJ1-2|-|TRBV2|TRBD1
TGTGCCAGCTTTCCGGGACAGGGTTTACGCGGCTACACCTTC
CASFPGQGLRGYTF
>TRBJ2-1|-|TRBV6-5|-
TGTGCCAGCAAAGGACAGCTTTTCGATGAGCAGTTCTTC
CASKGQLFDEQFF
>TRBJ2-7|-|TRBV27|-
TGTGCCAGCAGTCCCCAGACACCTACCCACGAGCAGTACTTC
CASSPQTPTHEQYF
>TRBJ1-3|once|TRBV29-1|TRBD1
TGCAGCGTTGCCGGCAGGGGGGTTGGAAACACCATATATTTT
CSVAGRGVGNTIYF
>TRBJ2-1|-|TRBV4-2|TRBD2
TGTGCCAGCAGCCTCCCTTCGACTAGCGGGGGGTACAATGAGCAGTTCTTC
CASSLPSTSGGYNEQFF
>TRBJ1-4|-|TRBV19|-
TGTGCCAGTAGTAGGCCTTCAGGAAAACTGTTTTTT
CASSRPSGKLFF
>TRBJ2-7|-|TRBV21-1|-
TGTGCCAGCAGCACCCTGAGGGTCAGGGGAGTCTACGAGCAGTACTTC
CASSTLRVRGVYEQYF
>TRBJ2-6|-|TRBV7-3|-
TGTGCCAGCAGCTTAACGGCAACCGCTCCCCGAGCCAACGTCCTGACTTTC
CASSLTATAPRANVLTF
>TRBJ2-7|-|TRBV9|TRBD1
TGTGCCAGCAGCCCGACAGGGTACGAGCAGTACTTC
CASSPTGYEQYF
>TRBJ2-1|few|TRBV27|-
TGTGCCAGCAGTCTGAGCAATGAGCAGTTCTTC
CASSLSNEQFF
>TRBJ2-5|-|TRBV5-1|TRBD1
TGCGCCAGCAGCGCAAACCCGGGACAGGGTGTAAGGGAGACCCAGTACTTC
CASSANPGQGVRETQYF
>TRBJ2-1|-|TRBV7-3|TRBD1
TGTGCCAGCAGCTTATACCCGGGACAGGGACCTTCCAATGAGCAGTTCTTC
CASSLYPGQGPSNEQFF
>TRBJ2-7|-|TRBV5-5|TRBD2
TGTGCCAGCAGAAGAGCGGGAGCCACCTACGAGCAGTACTTC
CASRRAGATYEQYF
>TRBJ2-1|few|TRBV6-1|TRBD2
TGTGCCAGCAGTGAGAGCGGGGGGGGGTACAATGAGCAGTTCTTC
CASSESGGGYNEQFF
>TRBJ2-1|-|TRBV30|-
TGTGCCTGGAGTTCCGGGAGCTCCTACAATGAGCAGTTCTTC
CAWSSGSSYNEQFF
>TRBJ1-1|-|TRBV6-5|-
TGTGCCAGCAGTTACTCGGCCCAGACTGAAGCTTTCTTT
CASSYSAQTEAFF
>TRBJ2-7|-|TRBV29-1|-
TGCAGCGTTGTTATGGCGGATTCCTACGAGCAGTACTTC
CSVVMADSYEQYF
>TRBJ2-7|-|TRBV4-1|TRBD1
TGCGCCAGCAGCCAAGATCGGGACAGCAGGCAGTACTTC
CASSQDRDSRQYF
>TRBJ1-1|-|TRBV7-8|-
TGTGCCAGCAGCTTAGCGTACGGTGCGAGCACTGAAGCTTTCTTT
CASSLAYGASTEAFF
>TRBJ2-3|few|TRBV4-1|TRBD1
TGTGCCAGCAGCCAAGAAGGTCAGGGGGCGCCGGATACGCAGTATTTT
CASSQEGQGAPDTQYF
>TRBJ1-1|-|TRBV30|TRBD1
TGTGCCTGGAGTGACAGGGGCACTGAAGCTTTCTTT
CAWSDRGTEAFF
>TRBJ1-3|few|TRBV6-1|-
TGTGCCAGCAGTGTCGGCAGCGAAGGAAACACCATATATTTT
CASSVGSEGNTIYF
>TRBJ2-2|-|TRBV7-9|-
TGTGCCAGCAGCCCACACCGGGCGGGACGGGAGCTGTTTTTT
CASSPHRAGRELFF
>TRBJ2-3|-|TRBV9|TRBD2
TGTGCCAGCAGCGCCCGAGCGGGGGGGCGAACAGATACGCAGTATTTT
CASSARAGGRTDTQYF
>TRBJ1-2|-|TRBV19|-
TGTGCCAGTAGTGGAGACGGGAACTATGGCTACACCTTC
CASSGDGNYGYTF
>TRBJ1-2|-|TRBV11-2|-
TGTGCCAGCAGCTTAGTATTCAACTATGGCTACACCTTC
CASSLVFNYGYTF
>TRBJ1-5|-|TRBV6-1|-
TGTGCCAGCAGTTTTGGCGGCTTGGGTAATCAGCCCCAGCATTTT
CASSFGGLGNQPQHF
>TRBJ1-1|-|TRBV29-1|TRBD1
TGCAGCGTTATCGGGACAGAGACCCACACTGAAGCTTTCTTT
CSVIGTETHTEAFF
>TRBJ2-7|-|TRBV7-3|-
TGTGCCAGCAGCCCGACGACTGGATACGAGCAGTACTTC
CASSPTTGYEQYF
>TRBJ2-7|-|TRBV9|-
TGTGCCAGCAGCGTAGAGGGGGACCCCTCCTACGAGCAGTACTTC
CASSVEGDPSYEQYF
>TRBJ1-5|few|TRBV7-2|-
TGTGCCAGCGGAGCCATCCAGCCCCAGCATTTT
CASGAIQPQHF
>TRBJ2-5|-|TRBV7-2|TRBD2
TGTGCCAGCAGTCGACTAGCGGAACAAGAGACCCAGTACTTC
CASSRLAEQETQYF
>TRBJ2-3|-|TRBV9|-
TGTGCCAGCAGCGGGCTGGATACGCAGTATTTT
CASSGLDTQYF
>TRBJ2-7|once|TRBV7-9|TRBD2
TGTGCCAGCAGCTCGGGACTAGCGGGAGTGGCCTACGAGCAGTACTTC
CASSSGLAGVAYEQYF
>TRBJ2-7|-|TRBV30|-
TGTGCCTGGAGTGTGGACAGTTCCTACGAGCAGTACTTC
CAWSVDSSYEQYF
>TRBJ2-3|-|TRBV11-2|-
TGTGCCAGCAGCTTAGCGGGGAGGTTCACAGATACGCAGTATTTT
CASSLAGRFTDTQYF
>TRBJ1-2|few|TRBV7-3|-
TGTGCCAGCAGCTTAGGGGGGAGATATGGCTACACCTTC
CASSLGGRYGYTF
>TRBJ2-3|-|TRBV6-5|-
TGTGCCAGCAGTAAAGACAGGTCCACAGATACGCAGTATTTT
CASSKDRSTDTQYF
>TRBJ2-1|-|TRBV27|TRBD1
TGTGCCAGCAGTTTACCTACGTGGGGGACAGGGGGGATCAATGAGCAGTTCTTC
CASSLPTWGTGGINEQFF
>TRBJ2-3|-|TRBV5-4|-
TGTGCCAGCAGTTCAGTCCGGGACACCTGGAACTCAGATACGCAGTATTTT
CASSSVRDTWNSDTQYF
>TRBJ1-1|-|TRBV30|-
TGTGCCTGGATAGGGAGGGTCAGGAAAGCTTTCTTT
CAWIGRVRKAFF
>TRBJ2-7|-|TRBV21-1|-
TGTGCCAGCAGCAAACCCCGCGGGACAGGGGTTGGGCAGTACTTC
CASSKPRGTGVGQYF
>TRBJ2-3|-|TRBV9|-
TGTGCCAGCAGCTTACTGACAGACACAGATACGCAGTATTTT
CASSLLTDTDTQYF
>TRBJ1-1|-|TRBV11-2|TRBD1
TGTGCCAGCATCGCCGGGACAGGGAGAACTGGACCTGAAGCTTTCTTT
CASIAGTGRTGPEAFF
>TRBJ2-1|once|TRBV6-5|TRBD2
TGTGCCAGCAGCGTAATGACTAGCGTCAACAATGAGCAGTTCTTC
CASSVMTSVNNEQFF
>TRBJ2-3|-|TRBV4-1|-
TGCGCCAGCAGCCAAGCGGTAGTGGGGCCTAGCACAGATACGCAGTATTTT
CASSQAVVGPSTDTQYF
>TRBJ2-3|-|TRBV11-2|-
TGTGCCAGCAGCAGGACTATAGACACAGATACGCAGTATTTT
CASSRTIDTDTQYF
>TRBJ1-1|few|TRBV10-2|-
TGCGCCAGCAGTGTGCGGGCTGAAGCTTTCTTT
CASSVRAEAFF
>TRBJ2-3|-|TRBV21-1|-
TGTGCCAGCAGCAAAGTTGCAGGGAAGTCTACGCAGTATTTT
CASSKVAGKSTQYF
>TRBJ1-2|-|TRBV27|-
TGTGCCAGCAGTTTGGGCAGGGGATATGGCTACACCTTC
CASSLGRGYGYTF
>TRBJ1-2|-|TRBV5-4|-
TGTGCCAGCAACCAGGACGGGGGTAACTATGGCTACACCTTC
CASNQDGGNYGYTF